The rows below give T cell receptor beta chains drawn from one sample of a study of cytomegalovirus exposure and HLA in healthy donors. This table comes from immunoSEQ multiplex PCR, and its TCRdb copy is limited to in-frame clones, with some not included. This sample has around 210,000 clones, with roughly 77% found just once. Sample: PBMCs. The receptors originated from a male donor in good health and CMV-seropositive. Each CDR3 is given with its conserved first and last residue. D genes are given only for firm matches. Where a row states a size, it is once, few, many or the class of an expanded clone; other rows omit it.

>-|-|TRBJ1-3|TRBV4-3
CASSQDGTFSGNTIYF
TGCGCCAGCAGCCAAGATGGGACATTCTCTGGAAACACCATATATTTT
>-|TRBD1|TRBJ1-4|TRBV11-2
CASSSTDRAEEKLFF
TGTGCCAGCAGCTCCACCGACAGGGCGGAAGAAAAACTGTTTTTT
>-|-|TRBJ1-3|TRBV5-5
CASSQDPGLKGNTIYF
TGTGCCAGCAGCCAGGACCCAGGGTTAAAAGGAAACACCATATATTTT
>few|-|TRBJ2-1|TRBV6-5
CASNPGGLTYNEQFF
TGTGCCAGTAACCCCGGGGGTTTGACCTACAATGAGCAGTTCTTC
>few|TRBD1|TRBJ2-7|TRBV7-9
CASGDRAHEQYF
TGTGCCAGCGGTGACAGGGCCCACGAGCAGTACTTC
>-|TRBD1|TRBJ1-1|TRBV5-1
CASRGLRGGAAFSRMNTEAFF
TGCGCCAGCCGAGGCCTTCGAGGGGGCGCGGCGTTCTCTAGAATGAACACTGAAGCTTTCTTT
>few|-|TRBJ2-1|TRBV9
CASSQAMYNEQFF
TGTGCCAGCAGCCAAGCGATGTACAATGAGCAGTTCTTC
>-|TRBD2|TRBJ2-7|TRBV4-1
CASSQLPGLGGEQYF
TGCGCCAGCAGCCAATTGCCGGGACTAGGAGGTGAGCAGTACTTC
>-|TRBD2|TRBJ2-5|TRBV7-6
CASTDGAGAQETQYF
TGTGCCAGCACCGACGGAGCGGGGGCCCAAGAGACCCAGTACTTC
>once|-|TRBJ2-7|TRBV9
CASSPRPDRSYEQYF
TGTGCCAGCAGCCCCCGACCTGACAGGTCCTACGAGCAGTACTTC
>-|TRBD2|TRBJ2-1|TRBV11-3
CASSFLAGVGEQFF
TGTGCCAGCAGCTTCCTAGCGGGAGTAGGTGAGCAGTTCTTC
>-|TRBD1|TRBJ2-3|TRBV5-6
CASSLPSRTGSTDTQYF
TGTGCCAGCAGCTTACCCTCGAGGACAGGGAGCACAGATACGCAGTATTTT
>-|TRBD2|TRBJ2-5|TRBV9
CASSVAGGNQETQYF
TGTGCCAGCAGCGTAGCGGGGGGAAACCAAGAGACCCAGTACTTC
>-|-|TRBJ1-2|TRBV2
CASMREGGGGYTF
TGTGCCAGCATGAGGGAGGGTGGAGGGGGCTACACCTTC
>-|-|TRBJ2-2|TRBV29-1
CSVRIGGGRSGELFF
TGCAGCGTACGGATCGGCGGGGGCCGGAGCGGGGAGCTGTTTTTT
>few|-|TRBJ1-5|TRBV5-6
CASSLWARDQPQHF
TGTGCCAGCAGCTTGTGGGCCAGGGATCAGCCCCAGCATTTT
>-|TRBD1|TRBJ2-6|TRBV19
CASSTEDRGWANVLTF
TGTGCCAGTAGTACTGAGGACAGGGGCTGGGCCAACGTCCTGACTTTC
>-|TRBD1|TRBJ1-4|TRBV7-2
CASSFDRGDEKLFF
TGTGCCAGCAGCTTCGACAGGGGGGATGAAAAACTGTTTTTT
>-|-|TRBJ2-7|TRBV7-2
CASSLKVGTGSGEQYF
TGTGCCAGCAGCTTAAAAGTCGGGACTGGCTCAGGCGAGCAGTACTTC
>-|-|TRBJ1-1|TRBV4-1
CASSQDQDSYTEAFF
TGCGCCAGCAGCCAAGATCAGGACAGTTACACTGAAGCTTTCTTT
>-|TRBD1|TRBJ2-7|TRBV27
CASSEPGQGVDEQYF
TGTGCCAGCAGTGAACCGGGACAGGGCGTCGACGAGCAGTACTTC
>-|-|TRBJ2-5|TRBV5-6
CASSFAGGGAGETQYF
TGTGCCAGCAGCTTCGCCGGAGGGGGGGCGGGAGAGACCCAGTACTTC
>-|-|TRBJ1-1|TRBV7-3
CASTSGQLNTEAFF
TGTGCCAGCACCTCAGGACAGCTGAACACTGAAGCTTTCTTT
>-|-|TRBJ1-1|TRBV19
CASSSGQLPNTEAFF
TGTGCCAGTAGCTCCGGACAGCTGCCGAACACTGAAGCTTTCTTT
>-|TRBD2|TRBJ2-7|TRBV4-1
CASSQMGTSGSYEQYF
TGCGCCAGCAGCCAGATGGGAACTAGCGGTTCCTACGAGCAGTACTTC
>-|TRBD2|TRBJ2-5|TRBV2
CASRRAGGRETQYF
TGTGCCAGCAGGAGAGCGGGGGGGCGTGAGACCCAGTACTTC
>-|-|TRBJ2-7|TRBV7-9
CASSFGQGPHSYEQYF
TGTGCCAGCAGCTTTGGTCAGGGGCCGCATTCCTACGAGCAGTACTTC
>-|TRBD2|TRBJ2-3|TRBV7-2
CASSLAPGLLTDTQYF
TGTGCCAGCAGCTTAGCGCCGGGACTACTCACAGATACGCAGTATTTT
>once|-|TRBJ1-5|TRBV10-3
CAIKESNQPQHF
TGTGCCATCAAAGAGAGCAATCAGCCCCAGCATTTT
>few|TRBD1|TRBJ2-2|TRBV7-2
CASSLRGQGAGELFF
TGTGCCAGCAGCTTACGGGGACAGGGGGCCGGGGAGCTGTTTTTT
>-|TRBD1|TRBJ2-1|TRBV18
CASSPQGAIYNEQFF
TGTGCCAGCTCCCCCCAGGGGGCGATTTACAATGAGCAGTTCTTC
>-|-|TRBJ1-1|TRBV18
CASSPHRDTEAFF
TGTGCCAGCTCACCACACAGGGACACTGAAGCTTTCTTT
>-|-|TRBJ1-2|TRBV10-3
CAITAGFNYGYTF
TGTGCCATCACAGCAGGGTTTAACTATGGCTACACCTTC
>-|TRBD1|TRBJ1-1|TRBV5-1
CASSFWDSKTEAFF
TGCGCCAGCAGTTTTTGGGACAGCAAGACTGAAGCTTTCTTT
>-|TRBD1|TRBJ2-2|TRBV7-2
CASSPNLQGGGELFF
TGTGCCAGCAGCCCTAATCTACAGGGGGGAGGGGAGCTGTTTTTT
>few|TRBD1|TRBJ1-2|TRBV29-1
CSLRTGRDGYTF
TGCAGCCTCAGGACAGGGAGGGATGGCTACACCTTC
>few|TRBD2|TRBJ2-1|TRBV5-1
CASSLDSGSHNEQFF
TGCGCCAGCAGCTTGGATAGCGGGTCACACAATGAGCAGTTCTTC